This T cell receptor (beta chain) was identified during a study of T-cell memory formation after mild COVID-19. UMIs and sample barcodes were carried by the TCR alpha and TCR beta cDNA libraries that 5'RACE produced using constant-segment primers. Each CDR3 protein gets one entry after TCRdb re-called the 5' RACE reads with MiXCR. The sample has over 300,000 distinct CDR3 sequences, 20% to 25% seen once. Broader study findings: Contracting clones localized mainly to CM and EM when CD4+ and mainly to EMRA when CD8+. Some clones that responded were present in memory (sampled pre-infection), which suggests cross-reactive memory joined. CD4/CD8 balance characterized clones contracting day 15 to 85, and CD4+ skew characterized later expanders.

With respect to this clonotype: Its target is unknown.

The sequencing input was PBMCs or a T cell subset sorted from them (not recorded which). The receptor was derived from a man younger than 35 who had mild COVID-19 (a few samples of this study predate the infection). Cell type and time point are not known.

In DNA form, the CDR3 reads TGTGCCAGCAGTTACGTAGGGTTTCGTAGCACAGATACGCAGTATTTT. This sequence encodes CASSYVGFRSTDTQYF. This chain connects TRBV6-5 to TRBJ2-3; no definite D call. V was trimmed by 2 bases and J by 0 bases, leaving 12 bases between them. CDR1 is MNHEY and CDR2 is SVGAGI in the germline V gene. The CDR3 sequence is 16 residues long.